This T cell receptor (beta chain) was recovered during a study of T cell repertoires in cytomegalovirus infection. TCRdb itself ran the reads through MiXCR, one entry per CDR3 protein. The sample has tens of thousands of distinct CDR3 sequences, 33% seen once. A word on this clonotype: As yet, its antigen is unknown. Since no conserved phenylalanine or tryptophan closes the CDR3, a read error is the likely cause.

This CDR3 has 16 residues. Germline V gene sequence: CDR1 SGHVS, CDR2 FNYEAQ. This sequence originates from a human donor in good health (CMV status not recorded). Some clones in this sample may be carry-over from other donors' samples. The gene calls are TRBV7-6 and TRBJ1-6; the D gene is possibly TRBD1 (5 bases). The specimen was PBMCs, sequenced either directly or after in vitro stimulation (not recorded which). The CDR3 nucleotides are TGTGCCAGCAGCTTATCAGGCAGGGTGTCGAATTCACCTCTCCACGGT. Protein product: CASSLSGRVSNSPLHG.